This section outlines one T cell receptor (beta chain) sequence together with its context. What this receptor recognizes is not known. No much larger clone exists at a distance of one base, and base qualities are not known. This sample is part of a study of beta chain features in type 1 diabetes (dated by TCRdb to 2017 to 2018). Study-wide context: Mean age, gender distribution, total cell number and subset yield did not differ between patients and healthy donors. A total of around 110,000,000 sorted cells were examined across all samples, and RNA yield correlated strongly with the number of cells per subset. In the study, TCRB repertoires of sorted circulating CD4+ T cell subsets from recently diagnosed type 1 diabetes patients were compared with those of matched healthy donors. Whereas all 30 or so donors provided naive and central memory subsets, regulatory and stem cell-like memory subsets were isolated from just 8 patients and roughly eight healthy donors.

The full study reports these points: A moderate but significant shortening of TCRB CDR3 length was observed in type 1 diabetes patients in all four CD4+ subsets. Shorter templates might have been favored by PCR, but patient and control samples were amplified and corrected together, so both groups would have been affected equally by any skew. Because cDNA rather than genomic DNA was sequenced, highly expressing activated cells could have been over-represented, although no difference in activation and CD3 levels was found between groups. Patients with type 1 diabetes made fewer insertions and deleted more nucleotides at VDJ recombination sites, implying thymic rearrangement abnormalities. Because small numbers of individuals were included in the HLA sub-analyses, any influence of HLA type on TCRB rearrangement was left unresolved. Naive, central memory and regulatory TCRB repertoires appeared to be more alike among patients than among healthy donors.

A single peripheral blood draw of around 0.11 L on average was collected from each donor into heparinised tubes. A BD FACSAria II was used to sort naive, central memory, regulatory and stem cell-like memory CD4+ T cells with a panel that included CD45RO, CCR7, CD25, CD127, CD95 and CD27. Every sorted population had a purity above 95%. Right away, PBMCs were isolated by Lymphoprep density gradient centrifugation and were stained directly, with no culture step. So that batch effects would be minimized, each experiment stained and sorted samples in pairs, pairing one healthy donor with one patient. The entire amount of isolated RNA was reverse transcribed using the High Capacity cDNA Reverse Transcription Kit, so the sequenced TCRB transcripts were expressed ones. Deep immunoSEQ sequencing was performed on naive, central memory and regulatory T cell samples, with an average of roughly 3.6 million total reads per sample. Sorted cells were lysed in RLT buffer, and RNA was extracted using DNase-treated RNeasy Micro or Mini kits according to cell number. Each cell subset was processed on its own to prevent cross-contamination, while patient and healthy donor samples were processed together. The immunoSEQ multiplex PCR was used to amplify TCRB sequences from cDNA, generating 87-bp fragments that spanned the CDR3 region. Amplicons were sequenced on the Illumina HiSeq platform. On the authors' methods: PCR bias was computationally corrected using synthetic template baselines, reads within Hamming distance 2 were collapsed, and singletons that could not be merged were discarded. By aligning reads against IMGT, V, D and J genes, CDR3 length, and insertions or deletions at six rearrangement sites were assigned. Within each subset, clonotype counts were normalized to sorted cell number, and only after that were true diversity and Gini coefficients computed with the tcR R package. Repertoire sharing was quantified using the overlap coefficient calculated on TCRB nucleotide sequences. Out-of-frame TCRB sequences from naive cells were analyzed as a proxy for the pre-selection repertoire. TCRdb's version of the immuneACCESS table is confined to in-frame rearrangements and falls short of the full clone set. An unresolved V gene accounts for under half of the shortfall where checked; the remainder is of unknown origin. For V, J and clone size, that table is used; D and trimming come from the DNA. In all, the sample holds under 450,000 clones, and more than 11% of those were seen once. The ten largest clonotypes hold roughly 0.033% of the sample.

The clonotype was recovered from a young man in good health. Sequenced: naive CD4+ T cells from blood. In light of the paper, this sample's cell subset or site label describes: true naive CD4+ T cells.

The nucleotide sequence is given as TGTGCCAGCAGCTTGGGGTTCCAGCCCCAGCATTTT. The encoded protein is CASSLGFQPQHF. The rearranged chain carries TRBV7-9 and TRBJ1-5, with the identity of the D gene unclear. The CDR3, from cysteine to phenylalanine, totals 12 residues. Solely the CDR3 DNA is kept, with 36 bases framed from the first base. V and J lose 3 bases and 7 bases, and a span of 7 bases separates them. CDR1 SEHNR and CDR2 FQNEAQ were looked up in the germline V gene (reference sequence).